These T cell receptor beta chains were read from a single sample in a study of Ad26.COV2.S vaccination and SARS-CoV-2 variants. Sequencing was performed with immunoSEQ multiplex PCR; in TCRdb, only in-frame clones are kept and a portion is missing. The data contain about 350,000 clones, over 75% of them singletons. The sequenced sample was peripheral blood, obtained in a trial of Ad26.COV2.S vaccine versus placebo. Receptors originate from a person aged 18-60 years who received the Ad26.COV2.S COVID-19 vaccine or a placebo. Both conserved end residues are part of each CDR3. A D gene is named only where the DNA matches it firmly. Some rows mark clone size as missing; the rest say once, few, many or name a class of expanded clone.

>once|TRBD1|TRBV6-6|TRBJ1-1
CASSPLSQGGMNTEAFF
TGTGCCAGCAGTCCTCTCAGCCAGGGGGGGATGAACACTGAAGCTTTCTTT
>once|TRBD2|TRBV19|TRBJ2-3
CASSIIGSAGVGHQDTQYF
TGTGCCAGTAGTATCATAGGGTCGGCGGGGGTGGGGCATCAAGATACGCAGTATTTT
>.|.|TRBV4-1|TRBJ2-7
CASSQDTGAPYEQYF
TGCGCCAGCAGCCAAGATACCGGGGCGCCCTACGAGCAGTACTTC
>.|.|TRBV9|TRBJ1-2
CASSVGYRVDGYTF
TGTGCCAGCAGCGTAGGGTATCGGGTAGATGGCTACACCTTC
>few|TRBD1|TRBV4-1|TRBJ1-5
CASSLGGQESNQPQHF
TGCGCCAGCAGCCTAGGGGGACAGGAGAGCAATCAGCCCCAGCATTTT
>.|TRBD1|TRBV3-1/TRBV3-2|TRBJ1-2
CASSPGQAYYGYTF
TGTGCCAGCAGCCCGGGACAGGCTTACTATGGCTACACCTTC
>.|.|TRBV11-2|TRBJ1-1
CASRRHNRENTEAFF
TGTGCCAGCAGGCGCCACAACAGAGAAAACACTGAAGCTTTCTTT
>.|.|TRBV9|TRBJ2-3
CASSPRPLRLFSTDTQYF
TGTGCCAGCAGCCCGCGCCCGCTCCGACTCTTTTCCACAGATACGCAGTATTTT
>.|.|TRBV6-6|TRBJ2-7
CASSHQGTVYVAHYEQYF
TGTGCCAGCAGTCACCAGGGGACCGTATATGTAGCACACTACGAGCAGTACTTC
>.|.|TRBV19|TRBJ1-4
CASSAAFFEKLFF
TGTGCCAGTAGTGCGGCCTTCTTCGAAAAACTGTTTTTT
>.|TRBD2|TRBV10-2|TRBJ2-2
CASNSRLAGNTGELFF
TGCGCCAGCAATTCGAGGCTAGCGGGGAACACCGGGGAGCTGTTTTTT
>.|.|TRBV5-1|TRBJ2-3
CASRFRGEQTDTQYF
TGCGCCAGCAGGTTCCGCGGGGAACAGACAGATACGCAGTATTTT
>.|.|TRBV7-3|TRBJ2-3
CASSLGAGTDTQYF
TGTGCCAGCAGCCTGGGGGCCGGGACAGATACGCAGTATTTT
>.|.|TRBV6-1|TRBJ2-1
CASSEGWGSYNEQFF
TGTGCCAGCAGTGAAGGGTGGGGCTCCTACAATGAGCAGTTCTTC
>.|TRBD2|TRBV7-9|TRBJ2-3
CASSLASGSTDTQYF
TGTGCCAGCAGCTTAGCTAGCGGGTCCACAGATACGCAGTATTTT
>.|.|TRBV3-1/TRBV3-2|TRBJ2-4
CASSQVGGAKNIQYF
TGTGCCAGCAGCCAAGTGGGCGGGGCCAAAAACATTCAGTACTTC
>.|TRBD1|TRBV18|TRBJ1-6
CASSTQQGSYNSPLHF
TGTGCCAGCTCAACCCAACAGGGGAGCTATAATTCACCCCTCCACTTT
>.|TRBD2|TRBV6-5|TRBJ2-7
CASRGLAREYF
TGTGCCAGCAGGGGACTAGCGAGAGAGTACTTC
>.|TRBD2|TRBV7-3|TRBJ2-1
CASSAGTRSNEQFF
TGTGCCAGCAGCGCCGGGACTAGGAGCAATGAGCAGTTCTTC
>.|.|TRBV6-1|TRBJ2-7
CASSESLGGGDDEQYF
TGTGCCAGCAGTGAATCCTTAGGGGGGGGCGACGACGAGCAGTACTTC
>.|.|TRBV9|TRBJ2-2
CARAPGPLGLRYPLNTGELFF
TGTGCCAGGGCCCCGGGACCCCTAGGCCTAAGGTACCCTCTGAACACCGGGGAGCTGTTTTTT
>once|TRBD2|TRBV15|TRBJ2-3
CATSRAGTSGRTDTQYF
TGTGCCACCAGCAGGGCCGGGACTAGCGGCCGCACAGATACGCAGTATTTT
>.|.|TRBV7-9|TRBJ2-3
CASGPPRRADTQYF
TGTGCCAGCGGGCCCCCCCGGCGGGCAGATACGCAGTATTTT
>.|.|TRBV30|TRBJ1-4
CAWDKHTTNEKLFF
TGTGCCTGGGATAAACACACAACTAATGAAAAACTGTTTTTT
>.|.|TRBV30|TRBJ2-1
CAWSRGVGYNEQFF
TGTGCCTGGAGTAGGGGGGTGGGCTACAATGAGCAGTTCTTC
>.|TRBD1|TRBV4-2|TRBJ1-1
CASSQEGHGTEGTEAFF
TGTGCCAGCAGCCAAGAAGGACACGGGACAGAGGGCACTGAAGCTTTCTTT
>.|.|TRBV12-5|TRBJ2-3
CASDVRGTYTQYF
TGTGCTAGTGATGTCCGGGGCACCTATACGCAGTATTTT
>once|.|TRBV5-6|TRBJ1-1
CASSLTVDTGNTEAFF
TGTGCCAGCAGCTTGACTGTAGATACGGGGAACACTGAAGCTTTCTTT
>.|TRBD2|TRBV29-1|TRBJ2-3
CSVERTSAGLGTQYF
TGCAGCGTTGAGCGCACTAGCGCGGGATTGGGTACGCAGTATTTT
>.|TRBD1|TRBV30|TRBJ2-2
CAWSSTGGTGELFF
TGTGCCTGGAGCTCGACAGGGGGCACCGGGGAGCTGTTTTTT
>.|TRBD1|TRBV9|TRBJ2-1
CASSVEGTGALDEQFF
TGTGCCAGCAGCGTAGAGGGGACAGGGGCCTTAGATGAGCAGTTCTTC
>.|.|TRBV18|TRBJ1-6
CASSPKPTDSPLHF
TGTGCCAGCTCTCCCAAACCCACAGATTCACCCCTCCACTTT
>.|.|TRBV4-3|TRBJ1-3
CASSQDRWSSGNTIYF
TGCGCCAGCAGCCAAGATAGGTGGAGCTCTGGAAACACCATATATTTT
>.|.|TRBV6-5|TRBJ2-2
CASSLGTGELFF
TGTGCCAGCAGTTTAGGCACCGGGGAGCTGTTTTTT
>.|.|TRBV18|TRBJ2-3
CASSPVFTAQADTQYF
TGTGCCAGCTCACCAGTGTTTACAGCGCAAGCAGATACGCAGTATTTT
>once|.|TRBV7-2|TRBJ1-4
CASSYRQSGKLFF
TGTGCCAGCAGCTATCGACAGTCGGGAAAACTGTTTTTT
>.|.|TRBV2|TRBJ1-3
CASSRNSGNTIYF
TGTGCCAGCAGCCGCAACTCTGGAAACACCATATATTTT
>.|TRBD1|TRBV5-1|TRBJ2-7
CASSLAGGQGANRQYF
TGCGCCAGCAGCTTGGCCGGGGGACAGGGGGCGAATCGGCAGTACTTC
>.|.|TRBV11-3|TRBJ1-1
CASSLGSVGTEAFF
TGTGCCAGCAGCTTAGGTTCGGTGGGCACTGAAGCTTTCTTT
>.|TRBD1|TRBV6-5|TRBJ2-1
CASSTPTGYNEQFF
TGTGCCAGCAGTACCCCGACAGGGTACAATGAGCAGTTCTTC
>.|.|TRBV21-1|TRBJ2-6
CASSKVQGAPGANVLTF
TGTGCCAGCAGCAAAGTTCAGGGGGCGCCTGGGGCCAACGTCCTGACTTTC
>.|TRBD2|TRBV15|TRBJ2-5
CATSRDSWSSGVETQYF
TGTGCCACCAGCAGAGACTCCTGGAGTAGCGGGGTTGAGACCCAGTACTTC
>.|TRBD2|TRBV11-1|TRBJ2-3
CASSFIAGGLRDTQYF
TGTGCCAGCAGCTTCATAGCGGGGGGGCTAAGGGATACGCAGTATTTT
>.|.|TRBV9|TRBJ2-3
CASSPMGDTQYF
TGTGCCAGCAGCCCAATGGGGGATACGCAGTATTTT
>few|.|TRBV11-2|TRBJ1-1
CASSLNSGGSGGEAFF
TGTGCCAGCAGCCTCAATTCGGGCGGCAGCGGTGGCGAGGCTTTCTTT
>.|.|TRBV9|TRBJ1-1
CASSGGGWSEAFF
TGTGCCAGCAGCGGTGGAGGGTGGTCTGAAGCTTTCTTT
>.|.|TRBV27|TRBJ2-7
CASSSPGGEQYF
TGTGCCAGCAGCTCCCCCGGGGGCGAGCAGTACTTC
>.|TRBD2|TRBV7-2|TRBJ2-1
CASSSQRGGSDEQFF
TGTGCCAGCAGTTCTCAGCGGGGGGGCAGTGATGAGCAGTTCTTC